This is a list of T cell receptor beta chains from one sample in a study of shared clonotypes between healthy human individuals. Using immunoSEQ multiplex PCR, the repertoire was profiled, and TCRdb retains in-frame clones only, with some absent. The table lists around 2,000,000 clones, about 94% of them singletons. The specimen was naive CD8+ T cells sorted from blood. The source of these receptors is a man aged 18 to 30 in good health. Each CDR3 is given with its conserved first and last residue. The D gene is left open where the match is weak. Clone size is given for some rows only: seen once, a few or many times, or a class if the clone is expanded.

J,D,V,size,CDR3,DNA
TRBJ1-4,NA,TRBV15,NA,CATSRAQGGYEKLFF,TGTGCCACCAGCAGAGCACAGGGTGGATATGAAAAACTGTTTTTT
TRBJ2-5,TRBD2,TRBV7-9,NA,CASSARLRGLTQETQYF,TGTGCCAGCAGCGCGCGGTTACGGGGACTAACCCAAGAGACCCAGTACTTC
TRBJ2-7,TRBD1,TRBV2,NA,CASSGTGNYEQYF,TGTGCCAGCAGCGGGACAGGGAACTACGAGCAGTACTTC
TRBJ2-7,TRBD1,TRBV11-2,NA,CASSLTGDEQYF,TGTGCCAGCAGCCTCACAGGGGACGAGCAGTACTTC
TRBJ2-7,TRBD2,TRBV27,NA,CASSELAGLSYEQYF,TGTGCCAGCAGTGAACTAGCGGGGCTTTCCTACGAGCAGTACTTC
TRBJ1-5,NA,TRBV28,NA,CASSLGSLTVSSQPQHF,TGTGCCAGCAGTTTGGGATCTCTGACGGTATCAAGTCAGCCCCAGCATTTT
TRBJ2-5,NA,TRBV7-8,NA,CASSPGGGVQETQYF,TGTGCCAGCAGCCCCGGTGGCGGGGTCCAAGAGACCCAGTACTTC
TRBJ1-2,TRBD1,TRBV27,NA,CASSHGTGGVRGYTF,TGTGCCAGCAGTCATGGGACAGGGGGCGTTCGTGGCTACACCTTC
TRBJ1-2,NA,TRBV28,NA,CASSFTRGGYGYTF,TGTGCCAGCAGTTTCACCAGGGGCGGCTATGGCTACACCTTC
TRBJ2-5,NA,TRBV5-1,once,CASSPVWEEGETQYF,TGCGCCAGCAGCCCCGTGTGGGAAGAGGGCGAGACCCAGTACTTC
TRBJ2-4,NA,TRBV7-9,NA,CASSLALGAKNIQYF,TGTGCCAGCAGCTTAGCCCTGGGGGCCAAAAACATTCAGTACTTC
TRBJ2-1,TRBD1,TRBV7-9,NA,CASTETGTGVDEQFF,TGTGCCAGCACCGAGACCGGGACAGGGGTGGATGAGCAGTTCTTC
TRBJ1-2,NA,TRBV4-1,NA,CASSKEDSGGYTF,TGCGCCAGCAGCAAGGAGGATAGCGGTGGCTACACCTTC
TRBJ2-5,TRBD2,TRBV27,NA,CASSFLAGGETQYF,TGTGCCAGCAGTTTTCTAGCGGGGGGGGAGACCCAGTACTTC
TRBJ2-7,NA,TRBV4-1,NA,CASSQDRQYEQYF,TGCGCCAGCAGCCAAGATCGCCAGTACGAGCAGTACTTC
TRBJ2-7,NA,TRBV5-4,NA,CASSIGAEQYF,TGTGCCAGCAGTATTGGGGCAGAGCAGTACTTC
TRBJ1-1,NA,TRBV5-6,NA,CASSFSDWRVGTEAFF,TGTGCCAGCAGCTTTTCCGATTGGAGGGTAGGCACTGAAGCTTTCTTT
TRBJ2-7,TRBD1,TRBV5-1,NA,CASSHGTGSIHEQYF,TGCGCCAGCAGCCACGGGACAGGGAGTATCCACGAGCAGTACTTC
TRBJ2-7,NA,TRBV27,NA,CASSLGLFNEQYF,TGTGCCAGCAGTCTGGGACTTTTCAACGAGCAGTACTTC
TRBJ1-1,NA,TRBV21-1,once,CASTLIQGWNTEAFF,TGTGCCAGCACCCTTATACAGGGGTGGAACACTGAAGCTTTCTTT
TRBJ2-7,NA,TRBV29-1,NA,CSVADSSYEQYF,TGCAGCGTCGCGGACAGCTCCTACGAGCAGTACTTC
TRBJ2-1,NA,TRBV5-4,NA,CASSFPGLDLQANEQFF,TGTGCCAGCAGCTTTCCAGGACTCGATCTCCAGGCCAATGAGCAGTTCTTC
TRBJ2-5,NA,TRBV11-2,NA,CASSLVGSKETQYF,TGTGCCAGCAGCTTAGTGGGATCCAAAGAGACCCAGTACTTC
TRBJ2-7,NA,TRBV11-2,NA,CASSLQTTYEQYF,TGTGCCAGCAGCTTACAGACTACCTACGAGCAGTACTTC
TRBJ2-5,TRBD2,TRBV11-2,NA,CASSLRLAGGETQYF,TGTGCCAGCAGCTTACGACTAGCGGGGGGTGAGACCCAGTACTTC
TRBJ1-1,NA,TRBV13,NA,CASRGNPNTEAFF,TGTGCCAGCAGAGGCAACCCGAACACTGAAGCTTTCTTT
TRBJ2-1,NA,TRBV27,NA,CASSTPGRNEQFF,TGTGCCAGCAGTACCCCGGGCCGGAATGAGCAGTTCTTC
TRBJ2-6,NA,TRBV7-2,NA,CASSPSSSPGANVLTF,TGTGCCAGCAGCCCCTCGTCATCTCCTGGGGCCAACGTCCTGACTTTC
TRBJ2-7,TRBD2,TRBV7-9,NA,CASSPRLAGSSYEQYF,TGTGCCAGCAGCCCCAGACTAGCGGGGAGCTCCTACGAGCAGTACTTC
TRBJ2-2,NA,TRBV10-3,few,CAISGTNTGELFF,TGTGCCATCAGTGGAACGAACACCGGGGAGCTGTTTTTT
TRBJ2-5,NA,TRBV11-3,NA,CASRSEWATQYF,TGTGCCAGTCGAAGCGAGTGGGCGACCCAGTACTTC
TRBJ1-4,NA,TRBV9,once,CASSVGGNEKLFF,TGTGCCAGCAGCGTGGGAGGGAATGAAAAACTGTTTTTT
TRBJ2-2,NA,TRBV5-8,NA,CASSLGQAPTGELFF,TGTGCCAGCAGCTTGGGACAGGCCCCCACCGGGGAGCTGTTTTTT
TRBJ1-2,TRBD1,TRBV9,NA,CASSGGTGIYGYTF,TGTGCCAGCAGCGGCGGGACAGGAATCTATGGCTACACCTTC
TRBJ2-7,TRBD2,TRBV27,NA,CASSYTSGATYEQYF,TGTGCCAGCAGTTACACTAGCGGGGCCACCTACGAGCAGTACTTC
TRBJ2-7,TRBD2,TRBV5-6,once,CASSGAGGGYYEQYF,TGTGCCAGCAGCGGTGCGGGGGGCGGATACTACGAGCAGTACTTC
TRBJ2-7,NA,TRBV6-1,NA,CASSEAVTLVNYEQYF,TGTGCCAGCAGTGAAGCCGTAACGCTAGTTAACTACGAGCAGTACTTC
TRBJ2-7,NA,TRBV7-9,NA,CASSLSRGPYEQYF,TGTGCCAGCAGCTTATCCCGGGGGCCGTACGAGCAGTACTTC
TRBJ1-5,NA,TRBV7-6,NA,CASSRGGANQPQHF,TGTGCCAGCAGCCGTGGAGGAGCTAATCAGCCCCAGCATTTT
TRBJ2-2,NA,TRBV5-5,NA,CASSTLPSTGELFF,TGTGCCAGCAGCACGCTCCCTTCCACCGGGGAGCTGTTTTTT
TRBJ1-1,NA,TRBV10-2,NA,CASSVGSGVNTEAFF,TGCGCCAGCAGTGTGGGGAGCGGAGTGAACACTGAAGCTTTCTTT
TRBJ2-7,TRBD2,TRBV5-1,NA,CASSLDGGASYEQYF,TGCGCCAGCAGCTTGGACGGGGGGGCCTCCTACGAGCAGTACTTC
TRBJ1-2,NA,TRBV7-8,NA,CASSLGLGRTNYGYTF,TGTGCCAGCAGCTTAGGGCTAGGACGGACTAACTATGGCTACACCTTC